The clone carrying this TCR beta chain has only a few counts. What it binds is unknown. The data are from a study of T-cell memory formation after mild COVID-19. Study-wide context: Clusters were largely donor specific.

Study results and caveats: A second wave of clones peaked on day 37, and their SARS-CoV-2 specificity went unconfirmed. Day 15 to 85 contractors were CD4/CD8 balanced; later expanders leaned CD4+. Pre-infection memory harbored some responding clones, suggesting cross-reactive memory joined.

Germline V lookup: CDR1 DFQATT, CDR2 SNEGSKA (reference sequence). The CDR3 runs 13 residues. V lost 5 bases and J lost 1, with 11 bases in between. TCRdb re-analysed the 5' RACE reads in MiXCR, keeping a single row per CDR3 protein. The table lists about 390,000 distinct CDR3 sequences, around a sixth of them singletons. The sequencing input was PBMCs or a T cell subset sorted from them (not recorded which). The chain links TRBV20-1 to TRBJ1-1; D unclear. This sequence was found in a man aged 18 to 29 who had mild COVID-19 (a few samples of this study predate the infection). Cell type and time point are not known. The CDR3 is CSASHLGNTEAFF. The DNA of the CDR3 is TGCAGTGCTTCCCACCTTGGGAACACTGAAGCTTTCTTT.